This TCR beta chain was captured in a study of lymphopenia after photon versus proton radiotherapy. The V and J ends lost 6 bases and 0 bases, in that order; junction bases with no gene match: 10. From germline, CDR1 is LNHDA and CDR2 SQIVND (reference sequence). The CDR3 has 16 residues. Method: immunoSEQ multiplex PCR; TCRdb's copy keeps in-frame clones and lacks some. The table shows more than 70,000 clones, with around four fifths occurring only once. The chain couples TRBV19 to TRBJ2-7, with 8 bases fitting TRBD1. This sequence originates from a man in his sixties with pancreatic cancer. The sequenced sample was peripheral blood, obtained from a patient treated with proton-based radiotherapy. CDR3 sequence (DNA): TGTGCCAGTAGCCAAACCCCGACAGGGGTCTCCTACGAGCAGTACTTC. Its protein is CASSQTPTGVSYEQYF.